The entry below describes one T cell receptor (beta chain). Germline CDR1 SGHVS, CDR2 FQNEAQ. With 3 bases clipped from V and 4 bases from J, the junction kept 6 bases outside the gene matches. There are 14 residues in the CDR3. This record belongs to a study of blood T cell repertoires in COVID-19. Study-wide context: Material from acute and convalescent COVID-19 was sourced from the United States, Italy and Spain.

Authors' processing steps: How many nucleated cells were present was estimated from reference gene primer amplification. Some clones are missing from TCRdb's copy, which holds only in-frame ones; the method was immunoSEQ multiplex PCR. That table gives V, J and clone size, and the DNA gave D and trimming. The sample records 400,000 to 550,000 clones, 75% to 90% being singletons. The rearrangement uses TRBV7-8 and TRBJ2-7, with 7 positions matching TRBD1. The receptor comes from a woman younger than 45 with acute or convalescent COVID-19. Sequencing used peripheral blood. The CDR3, as DNA: TGTGCCAGCAGCTTTAGGGACAGCCTATACGAGCAGTACTTC. Its translation is CASSFRDSLYEQYF.